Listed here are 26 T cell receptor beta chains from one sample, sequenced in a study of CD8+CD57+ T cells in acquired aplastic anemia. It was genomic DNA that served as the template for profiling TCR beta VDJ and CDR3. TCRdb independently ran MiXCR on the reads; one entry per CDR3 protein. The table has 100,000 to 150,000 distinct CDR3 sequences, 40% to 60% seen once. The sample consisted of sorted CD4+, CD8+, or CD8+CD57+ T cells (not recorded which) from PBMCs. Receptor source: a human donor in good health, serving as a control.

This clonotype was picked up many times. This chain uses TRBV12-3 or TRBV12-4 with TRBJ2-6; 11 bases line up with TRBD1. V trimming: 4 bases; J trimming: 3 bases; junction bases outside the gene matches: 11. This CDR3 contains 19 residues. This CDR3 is CASSSLDRGQIGGANVLTF. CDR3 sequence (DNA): TGTGCCAGCAGTTCCCTGGACAGGGGGCAGATTGGTGGGGCCAACGTCCTGACTTTC.

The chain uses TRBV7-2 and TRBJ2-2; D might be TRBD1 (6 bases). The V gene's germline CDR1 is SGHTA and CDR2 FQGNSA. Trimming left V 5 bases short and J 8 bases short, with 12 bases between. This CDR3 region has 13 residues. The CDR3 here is CASSLTGTGELFF. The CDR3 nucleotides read TGTGCCAGCAGCCTTACCGGGACAGGGGAGCTGTTTTTT.

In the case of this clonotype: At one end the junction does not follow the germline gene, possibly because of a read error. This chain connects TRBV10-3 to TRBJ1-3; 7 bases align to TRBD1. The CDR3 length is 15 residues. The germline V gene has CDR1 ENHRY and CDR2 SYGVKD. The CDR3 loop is CASSETGSSGNTIYF. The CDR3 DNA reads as TGTGCCAGCAGTGAGACAGGGAGCTCTGGAAACACCATATATTTT.

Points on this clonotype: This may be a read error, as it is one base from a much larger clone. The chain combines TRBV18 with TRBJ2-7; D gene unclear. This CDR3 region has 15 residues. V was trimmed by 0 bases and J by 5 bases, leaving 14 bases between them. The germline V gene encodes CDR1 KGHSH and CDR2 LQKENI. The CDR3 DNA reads TGTGCCAGCTCACCACCAGGGTCTTTAAGCGACGAGCAGTACTTC. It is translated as CASSPPGSLSDEQYF.

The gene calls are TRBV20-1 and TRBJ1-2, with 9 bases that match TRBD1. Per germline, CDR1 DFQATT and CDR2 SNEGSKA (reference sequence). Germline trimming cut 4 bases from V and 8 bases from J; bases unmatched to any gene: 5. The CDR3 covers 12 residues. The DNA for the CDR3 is TGCAGTGCTACGGGACAGGGTGAGGGCTACACCTTC. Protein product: CSATGQGEGYTF.

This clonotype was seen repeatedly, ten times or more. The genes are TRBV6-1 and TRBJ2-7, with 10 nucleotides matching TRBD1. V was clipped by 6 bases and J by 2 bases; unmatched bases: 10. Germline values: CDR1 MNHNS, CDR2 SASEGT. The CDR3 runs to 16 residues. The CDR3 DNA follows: TGTGCCAGCAGACGGGGGCGGGACAGGGGTACCTACGAGCAGTACTTC. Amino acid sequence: CASRRGRDRGTYEQYF.

CDR3 nucleotide sequence: TGTGCCAGCAGAGTCAGTAACTTTGTGACCCAGTACTTC. This sequence encodes CASRVSNFVTQYF. The rearrangement links TRBV25-1 to TRBJ2-5; no definite D call. Trimming took 6 bases from V and 7 from J, leaving 15 bases between them. CDR3 length: 13 amino acids. CDR1 is MGHDK, CDR2 SYGVNS, per germline.

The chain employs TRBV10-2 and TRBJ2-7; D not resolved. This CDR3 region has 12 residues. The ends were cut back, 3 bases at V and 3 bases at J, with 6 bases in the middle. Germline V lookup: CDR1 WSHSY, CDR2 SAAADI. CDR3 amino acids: CASSEFGYEQYF. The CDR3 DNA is TGCGCCAGCAGTGAATTCGGCTACGAGCAGTACTTC.

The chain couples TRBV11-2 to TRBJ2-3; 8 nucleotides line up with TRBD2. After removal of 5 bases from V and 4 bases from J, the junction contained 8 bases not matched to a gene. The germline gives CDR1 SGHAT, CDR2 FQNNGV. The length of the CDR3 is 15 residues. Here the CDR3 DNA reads TGTGCCAGCAGCCCCCCCGGACTAGCCCCAGATACGCAGTATTTT. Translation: CASSPPGLAPDTQYF.

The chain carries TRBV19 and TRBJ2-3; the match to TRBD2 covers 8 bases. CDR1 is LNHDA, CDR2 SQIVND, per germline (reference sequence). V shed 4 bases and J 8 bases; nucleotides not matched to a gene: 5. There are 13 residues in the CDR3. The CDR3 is CASSTSGWSTQYF. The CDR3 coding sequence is TGTGCCAGTAGTACTAGCGGGTGGAGTACGCAGTATTTT.

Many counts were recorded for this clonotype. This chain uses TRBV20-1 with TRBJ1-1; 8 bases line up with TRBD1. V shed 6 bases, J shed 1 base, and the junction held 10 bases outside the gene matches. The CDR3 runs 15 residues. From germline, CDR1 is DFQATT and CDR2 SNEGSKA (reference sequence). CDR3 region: CSAKDPGGPNTEAFF. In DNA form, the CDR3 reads TGCAGTGCAAAGGACCCAGGGGGCCCGAACACTGAAGCTTTCTTT.

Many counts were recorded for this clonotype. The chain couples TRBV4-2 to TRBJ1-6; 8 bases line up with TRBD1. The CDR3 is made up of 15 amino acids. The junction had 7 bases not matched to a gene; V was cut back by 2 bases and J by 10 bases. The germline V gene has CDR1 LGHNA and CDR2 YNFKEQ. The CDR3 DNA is TGTGCCAGCAGCCAACAGACAGGGGAAGGCTCACCCCTCCACTTT. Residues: CASSQQTGEGSPLHF.

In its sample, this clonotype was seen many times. The CDR3, as DNA: TGTGCCAGCAGCTTTGCGGGGGTTGGAGGGGAGACCCAGTACTTC. Translated, it gives CASSFAGVGGETQYF. J is TRBJ2-5 and V is TRBV7-9, with 7 bases aligning to TRBD2. This CDR3 spans 15 amino acids. V was clipped by 3 bases and J by 5 bases; unmatched bases: 9. Germline-derived CDR1 and CDR2 are SEHNR and FQNEAQ (reference sequence).

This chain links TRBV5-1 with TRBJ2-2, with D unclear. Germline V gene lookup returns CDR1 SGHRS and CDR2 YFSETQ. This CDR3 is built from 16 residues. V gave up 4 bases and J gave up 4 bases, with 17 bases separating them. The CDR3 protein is CASSTGPVRGTGELFF. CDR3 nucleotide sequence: TGCGCCAGCAGCACGGGCCCAGTCAGAGGCACCGGGGAGCTGTTTTTT.

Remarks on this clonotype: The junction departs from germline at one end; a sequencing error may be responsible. The CDR3 bases are TGTGCCAGCAGTTTATTACGCCAGGGAGGAAATGAGCAGTTCTTC. The encoded protein is CASSLLRQGGNEQFF. The chain couples TRBV24-1 to TRBJ2-1; the D gene is possibly TRBD2 (6 bases). The CDR3 length is 15 residues. Germline V gene sequence: CDR1 KGHDR, CDR2 SFDVKD.

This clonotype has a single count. The CDR3 bases are TGCGCCAGCAGTGGACAGGGCTACATCGAGCAGTACTTC. It translates to CASSGQGYIEQYF. The rearrangement links TRBV10-2 to TRBJ2-7, with 7 bases that match TRBD1. Germline-derived CDR1 and CDR2 are WSHSY and SAAADI. This CDR3 is 13 amino acids long. V shed 4 bases and J 6 bases; nucleotides not matched to a gene: 6.

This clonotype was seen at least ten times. CDR3 nucleotide sequence: TGCAGTGCTGCTCGTCAGAGATACGAGCAGTACTTC. It is translated as CSAARQRYEQYF. This chain connects TRBV20-1 to TRBJ2-7, with unresolved D. This CDR3 region has 12 residues. CDR1 is DFQATT, CDR2 SNEGSKA, per germline (reference sequence). V lost 5 bases and J 4 bases, leaving 12 bases between the germline ends.

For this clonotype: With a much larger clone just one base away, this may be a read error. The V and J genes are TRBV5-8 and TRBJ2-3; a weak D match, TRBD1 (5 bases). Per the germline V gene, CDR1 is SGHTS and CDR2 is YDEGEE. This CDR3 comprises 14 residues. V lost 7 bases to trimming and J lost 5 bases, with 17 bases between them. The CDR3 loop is CASSWTRAVDTQYF. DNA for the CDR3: TGTGCCAGCTCCTGGACAAGGGCGGTAGATACGCAGTATTTT.

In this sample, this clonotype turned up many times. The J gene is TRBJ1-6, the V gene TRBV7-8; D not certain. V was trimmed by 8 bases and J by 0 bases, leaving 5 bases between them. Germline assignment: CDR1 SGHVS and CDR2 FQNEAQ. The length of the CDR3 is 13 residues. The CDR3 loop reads CASGLSYNSPLHF. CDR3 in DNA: TGTGCCAGCGGTCTCTCCTATAATTCACCCCTCCACTTT.

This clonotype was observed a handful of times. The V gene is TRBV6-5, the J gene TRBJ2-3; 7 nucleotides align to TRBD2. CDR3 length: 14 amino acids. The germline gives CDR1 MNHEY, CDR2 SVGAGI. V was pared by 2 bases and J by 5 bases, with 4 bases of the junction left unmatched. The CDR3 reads CASSYGGGVDTQYF. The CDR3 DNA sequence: TGTGCCAGCAGTTACGGGGGGGGGGTAGATACGCAGTATTTT.

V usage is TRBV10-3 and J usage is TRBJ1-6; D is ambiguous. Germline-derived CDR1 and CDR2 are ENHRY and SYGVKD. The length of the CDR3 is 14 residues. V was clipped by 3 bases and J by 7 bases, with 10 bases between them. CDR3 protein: CAISDQIVNSPLHF. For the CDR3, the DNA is TGTGCCATCAGTGATCAGATAGTGAATTCACCCCTCCACTTT.

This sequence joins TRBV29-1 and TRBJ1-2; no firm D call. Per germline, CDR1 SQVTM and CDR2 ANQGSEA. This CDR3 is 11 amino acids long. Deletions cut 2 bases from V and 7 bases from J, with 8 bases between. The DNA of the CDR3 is TGCAGCGTTGAAACTTGGGGTGGCTACACCTTC. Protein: CSVETWGGYTF.

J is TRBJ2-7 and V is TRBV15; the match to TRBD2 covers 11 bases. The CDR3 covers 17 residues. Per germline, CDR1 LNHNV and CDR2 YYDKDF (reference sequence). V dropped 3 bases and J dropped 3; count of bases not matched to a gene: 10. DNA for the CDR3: TGTGCCACCAGCAGCAGTCCTAGCGGGGGGCTGTACTACGAGCAGTACTTC. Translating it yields CATSSSPSGGLYYEQYF.

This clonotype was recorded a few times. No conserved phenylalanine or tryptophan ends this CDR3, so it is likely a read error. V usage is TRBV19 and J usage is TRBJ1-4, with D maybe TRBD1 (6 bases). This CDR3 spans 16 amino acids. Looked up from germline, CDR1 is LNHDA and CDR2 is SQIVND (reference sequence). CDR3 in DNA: TGTGCCAGTAGTTCACGGCTGGACAGACTTAATGAAAGACTGTTTTCT. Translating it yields CASSSRLDRLNERLFS.

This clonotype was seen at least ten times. CDR3 coding DNA: TGTGCCAGCTCACCAGATAGCGGGGGTCGTGAGCAGTTCTTC. Translating it yields CASSPDSGGREQFF. V gene TRBV18 combines with J gene TRBJ2-1, with 9 bases that match TRBD2. V lost 2 bases and J lost 9; bases outside the gene matches: 5. Germline V CDR1 and CDR2: KGHSH, LQKENI. The length of the CDR3 is 14 residues.

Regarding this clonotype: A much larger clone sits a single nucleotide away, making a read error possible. CDR3 sequence reads: CASRYSGAATDTQYF. CDR3 bases: TGTGCCAGCCGTTACTCGGGGGCGGCGACAGATACGCAGTATTTT. The chain combines TRBV6-2 or TRBV6-3 with TRBJ2-3, with D possibly called TRBD1 or TRBD2 (6 bases each). CDR1 and CDR2 (germline): MNHEY, SVGEGT. The CDR3 is 15 amino acids.